This T cell receptor (beta chain) was recovered during a study of Graves' ophthalmopathy and Graves' hyperthyroidism (dated by TCRdb to 2016 to 2019). Notes on the research overall: Peripheral blood was collected before any treatment was given, at the time of initial diagnosis. To tell Graves' ophthalmopathy apart from Graves' hyperthyroidism, and to predict which patients would progress to ophthalmopathy, the study relied on TCR beta repertoire signatures. In total, around 130 blood samples were TCR-sequenced: some 40 ophthalmopathy, 75 hyperthyroidism and approximately 17 hyperthyroidism-to-ophthalmopathy patients. To explore V-J signatures that separate ophthalmopathy from hyperthyroidism, a discovery set of about 96 patients was enrolled, consisting of fewer than 45 with ophthalmopathy and around 57 with stable hyperthyroidism. An independent validation cohort comprised 18 hyperthyroidism patients and 15 to 17 patients who later progressed from hyperthyroidism to ophthalmopathy. In a handful of hyperthyroidism patients, the T-cell repertoire of thyroid tissue was compared with the T-cell repertoire of blood. Following sampling, methimazole starting at 30 mg daily was administered to hyperthyroidism patients, and high-dose intravenous methylprednisolone was administered to ophthalmopathy patients. The approximately 100 discovery patients were randomly split 7:3 into training and test sets.

Cut back by 8 bases and 5 bases, the V and J ends lie 9 bases apart. Taken from cysteine to phenylalanine, the CDR3 has 12 residues. CDR3 DNA only is kept here, 36 bases in frame from base 1. CDR1 MNHNS and CDR2 SASEGT are derived from the germline V gene. Hyperthyroidism was considered stable if no progression to ophthalmopathy occurred within 18 months of follow-up. Hyperthyroidism patients were newly diagnosed, were aged 18 to 65 years, and had a disease duration under 2 months. Patients with other autoimmune diseases, uncontrolled infections, pregnancy or lactation were excluded from the study. Diagnosis relied on clinical symptoms, serum thyroxine, TRAb, thyroid ultrasound and orbital computed tomography. PBMCs were isolated from 8 to 10 ml of fresh peripheral blood by Ficoll-Paque density gradient centrifugation. Total RNA was extracted using Trizol reagent, and RNA quality was checked on an Agilent 2100 Bioanalyzer.

A word on this clonotype: What this receptor recognizes is not known. No base quality values were provided; no much bigger clone lies one nucleotide off.

For repertoire sequencing, the TCR beta CDR3 regions were amplified from RNA transcripts. HTBI primers and the Qiagen OneStep RT-PCR kit were used in a first-round RT-PCR, which was followed by a second-round multiplex PCR, size selection and purification. Libraries were sequenced on an Illumina HiSeq2000 using paired-end 100 bp reads. The authors processed their data as follows. SOAPnuke was used to process the reads, throwing out any read that had adapters, had uncalled bases, had a mean Phred below 15, or lacked an exact constant-primer or identifier match. COPE v1.2.5 was used to merge the high-quality paired reads. Clonotypes were defined as unique nucleotide sequences and were aligned to IMGT TRB V, D and J references using MiTCR v1.1. The analysis was limited to V-J combinations with a frequency above 0.0001, which together covered 98% to 99.2% of repertoires. For each V-J combination, a TCR clonal expansion and chaos score was defined as the ratio of F50 clonal expansion to chaos observed in the TCRdist matrix. Features were reduced by Welch's t-statistics and random forest to some 13 V-J combinations, which fed a naive Bayes classifier. The Morisita-Horn index was used to measure how similar the thyroid and blood repertoires were. TCRdb ran its own pipeline on the public reads, namely fastp trimming at Q25 and MiXCR clone calling, and kept in-frame beta chains. Under each unique CDR3 protein, matching rows form one entry showing the most common genes and DNA. These V and J calls originate from TCRdb's pipeline instead of the authors' own analysis. Recorded for this sample are hundreds of thousands of distinct CDR3 sequences; roughly 21% of them occurred a single time. 2.5% to 3.5% of the sample belongs to the ten largest clones.

The study at large found these results: In cross-validation, the 13-signature model distinguished ophthalmopathy from stable hyperthyroidism with 85% to 90% sensitivity and approximately 81% specificity, and in the test set the corresponding values were about 80% and 75%. Sample size was not statistically predetermined, and group allocation was not concealed from the investigators. In validation, the model predicted ophthalmopathy progression with less than 71% sensitivity and 72.22% specificity; 12 predicted patients were CT-confirmed with GO in a median of about 6.1 months. Among expanded thyroid clonotypes with frequency above 0.001, most also showed up in blood, which suggests that blood repertoires may reflect the thyroid immune response.

Sequenced: peripheral blood. Recombination connected TRBV6-1 to TRBJ2-2; the D gene is not confidently resolved. The sequence derives from a woman aged 18-30 years with stable Graves' hyperthyroidism. Donor details come from another sample of the same person, matched by shared clones. The DNA is as follows: TGTGCCAGCCTTTTTGGTACCGGGGAGCTGTTTTTT. Its protein product is CASLFGTGELFF.